These 31 T cell receptor beta chains originate from one sample sequenced in a study of Ad26.COV2.S vaccination and SARS-CoV-2 variants. Repertoires were generated with immunoSEQ multiplex PCR, while TCRdb's copy carries only in-frame clones and drops some. The sample includes approximately 340,000 clones, about 91% seen only once; the top ten take 3.9%. The starting material was peripheral blood, obtained after recovery from COVID-19. These receptors were collected from a human donor who had recovered from COVID-19.

The chain carries TRBV11-2 and TRBJ2-3; 10 bases fit TRBD2. Germline loops: CDR1 SGHAT, CDR2 FQNNGV. The CDR3 totals 15 residues. With 4 bases clipped from V and 6 bases from J, the junction kept 7 bases outside the gene matches. For the CDR3, the DNA is TGTGCCAGCAGCTACCAGCGGGGGGGCCCTGATACGCAGTATTTT. Its translation: CASSYQRGGPDTQYF.

The CDR3 sequence: CASSQRLVLTRELFF. The CDR3 region has the DNA TGCGCCAGCAGCCAACGTCTGGTATTAACCCGCGAGCTGTTTTTT. The chain links TRBV4-1 to TRBJ1-4; D unresolved. This CDR3 spans 15 amino acids. The V end was cut by 2 bases, the J end by 14 bases, with 21 bases between. CDR1 is MGHRA and CDR2 is YSYEKL in the germline V gene.

CDR3 in amino acids: CASSQDRAGQETQYF. The CDR3 DNA follows: TGCGCCAGCAGCCAAGATAGGGCAGGACAAGAGACCCAGTACTTC. The V gene is TRBV4-1, the J gene TRBJ2-5, with D unresolved. Germline values: CDR1 MGHRA, CDR2 YSYEKL. The V and J ends lost 0 bases and 2 bases respectively, with 10 bases between them. This CDR3 has 15 amino acids.

The chain has TRBV10-3 and TRBJ2-7; 14 nucleotides line up with TRBD2. CDR1 ENHRY and CDR2 SYGVKD come from the germline V gene. The trim removed 2 bases at V and 1 base at J, leaving 7 bases unmatched. This CDR3 region has 18 residues. The DNA for the CDR3 is TGTGCCATCAGTGAGAGACTAGCGGGGGGGCCAAAGTCCTACGAGCAGTACTTC. Protein: CAISERLAGGPKSYEQYF.

The J gene is TRBJ2-1, the V gene TRBV9; D is unclear. The V end lost 3 bases, the J end lost 5 bases, and 9 bases lay between the germline ends. This CDR3 has 13 residues. Looked up from germline, CDR1 is SGDLS and CDR2 is YYNGEE. The CDR3 DNA is TGTGCCAGCAGCGACCGGACGGACAATGAGCAGTTCTTC. Protein product: CASSDRTDNEQFF.

A single count supports this clone. This sequence joins TRBV19 and TRBJ1-5; TRBD1 might be the D (6 bases). This CDR3 contains 13 residues. Germline values: CDR1 LNHDA, CDR2 SQIVND (reference sequence). V dropped 8 bases and J dropped 3 bases, with 11 bases sitting between them. CDR3 in amino acids: CASWGGLNQPQHF. The CDR3 bases are TGTGCCAGTTGGGGGGGCCTCAATCAGCCCCAGCATTTT.

The DNA of the CDR3 is TGTGCCAGCAGCCCTGGAAGAGCTAGCGGGGGTTTCAATGAGCAGTTCTTC. Encoded protein: CASSPGRASGGFNEQFF. The chain uses TRBV7-2 and TRBJ2-1; TRBD2 matches 10 bases. The V gene's germline CDR1 is SGHTA and CDR2 FQGNSA. J was trimmed by 6 bases and V by 5 bases; bases with no gene match: 13. The CDR3 extends over 17 amino acids. The entire variable domain, with the rest obtained from reference TRBV7-2 and TRBJ2-1, is as follows: GAGVSQSPSNKVTEKGKDVELRCDPISGHTALYWYRQSLGQGLEFLIYFQGNSAPDKSGLPSDRFSAERTGGSVSTLTIQRTQQEDSAVYLCASSPGRASGGFNEQFFGPGTRLTVL.

The chain is built from TRBV3-1 (or the pseudogene TRBV3-2) and TRBJ1-3, with 8 bases identical to TRBD1. Germline assignment: CDR1 LGHDT and CDR2 YNNKEL (reference sequence). J was trimmed by 8 bases and V by 0 bases; bases with no gene match: 6. The CDR3 spans 15 residues. The CDR3 spells CASSQDPGGSDTIYF. The CDR3 bases are TGTGCCAGCAGCCAAGACCCAGGGGGCTCGGACACCATATATTTT.

This chain connects TRBV19 to TRBJ1-2, with 10 bases identical to TRBD1. The CDR3 loop spans 14 amino acids. Germline V gene data show CDR1 as LNHDA and CDR2 as SQIVND (reference sequence). Trimming took 5 bases from V and 4 from J; bases not matched to a gene: 4. Here the CDR3 DNA reads TGTGCCAGTAGTGTGGGACAGGGGTCCTATGGCTACACCTTC. Translation gives CASSVGQGSYGYTF.

The chain carries TRBV19 and TRBJ1-2; no firm D call. The CDR3 length is 15 residues. V was pared by 5 bases and J by 3 bases, with 16 bases between. Germline lookup yields CDR1 LNHDA and CDR2 SQIVND (reference sequence). CDR3 nucleotides: TGTGCCAGTAGTGTCGACATGTCAGAGGACTATGGCTACACCTTC. Translation gives CASSVDMSEDYGYTF.

The chain recombines TRBV5-6 with TRBJ1-5; no definite D call. Germline V gene data show CDR1 as SGHDT and CDR2 as YYEEEE. Deletions cut 0 bases from V and 0 bases from J, with 13 bases between. This CDR3 has 17 residues. The CDR3 DNA follows: TGTGCCAGCAGCTTGGCGTTCGGAGGGTATAGCAATCAGCCCCAGCATTTT. This sequence encodes CASSLAFGGYSNQPQHF.

V usage is TRBV7-6 and J usage is TRBJ2-7; 9 bases agree with TRBD1. J gave up 5 bases and V 4 bases, and 9 bases lay outside the gene matches. Germline CDR1 SGHVS, CDR2 FNYEAQ. The CDR3 runs to 15 residues. CDR3 loop: CASSSGDREGHEQYF. In nucleotides, the CDR3 is TGTGCCAGCAGCTCCGGGGACAGGGAAGGCCACGAGCAGTACTTC.

The chain combines TRBV18 with TRBJ1-5; D is unclear. Germline V gene lookup returns CDR1 KGHSH and CDR2 LQKENI. The CDR3 loop spans 16 amino acids. Deletions cut 0 bases from V and 2 bases from J, with 11 bases between. In DNA form, the CDR3 reads TGTGCCAGCTCACCACCGAACGGAATCGGCAATCAGCCCCAGCATTTT. Amino acids: CASSPPNGIGNQPQHF. The whole variable domain, remainder taken from reference TRBV18 and TRBJ1-5, is NAGVMQNPRHLVRRRGQEARLRCSPMKGHSHVYWYRQLPEEGLKFMVYLQKENIIDESGMPKERFSAEFPKEGPSILRIQQVVRGDSAAYFCASSPPNGIGNQPQHFGDGTRLSIL.

The V gene is TRBV4-3, the J gene TRBJ2-1; 10 bases are a match to TRBD2. Trimming removed 0 bases from V and 3 bases from J; junction bases left unmatched: 8. Germline V lookup: CDR1 LGHNA, CDR2 YSLEER. This CDR3 comprises 18 residues. The CDR3 here is CASSQDPVSGGLYNEQFF. CDR3 coding DNA: TGCGCCAGCAGCCAAGATCCGGTTAGCGGGGGGCTCTACAATGAGCAGTTCTTC.

V usage is TRBV5-1 and J usage is TRBJ1-5, with 12 positions matching TRBD1. Trimming removed 3 bases from V and 4 bases from J; junction bases left unmatched: 17. Germline V CDR1 and CDR2: SGHRS, YFSETQ. This CDR3 is built from 20 residues. The CDR3 reads CASSYLITYRDRGRNQPQHF. CDR3 DNA: TGCGCCAGCAGCTATCTAATAACTTACCGGGACAGGGGGCGAAATCAGCCCCAGCATTTT.

This chain uses TRBV6-5 with TRBJ1-3; unclear D gene. The CDR3 extends over 14 amino acids. Trimming took off 4 bases at V and 4 bases at J, with 11 bases between the two ends. CDR1 and CDR2 (germline): MNHEY, SVGAGI. CDR3 DNA: TGTGCCAGCAGTTTGACATTACCAGGAAACACCATATATTTT. Its protein product is CASSLTLPGNTIYF.

The chain is built from TRBV5-8 and TRBJ1-2; 7 positions agree with TRBD1. This CDR3 comprises 15 residues. Unmatched junction bases numbered 7, after V lost 2 bases and J lost 3 bases. Germline V gene sequence: CDR1 SGHTS, CDR2 YDEGEE. The CDR3 loop is CASSFNRGRDYGYTF. CDR3 nucleotides: TGTGCCAGCAGCTTTAACAGGGGTCGGGACTATGGCTACACCTTC.

The CDR3 nucleotides are TGTGCCAGCAGCTCGTGGGACAGGGGCCCTCCCTACGAGCAGTACTTC. It yields the protein CASSSWDRGPPYEQYF. The V gene is TRBV11-2, the J gene TRBJ2-7; TRBD1 agrees at 10 bases. J was trimmed by 2 bases and V by 4 bases; bases with no gene match: 8. Germline V CDR1 and CDR2: SGHAT, FQNNGV. The CDR3 runs to 16 residues.

The chain joins TRBV15 to TRBJ2-7; D might be TRBD1 (5 bases). The CDR3 has 15 amino acids. Trimming took 5 bases from V and 4 from J, leaving 18 bases between them. Per germline, CDR1 LNHNV and CDR2 YYDKDF (reference sequence). The CDR3 DNA reads as TGTGCCACCAGCTACCGACAGCCGTCCCGTTACGAGCAGTACTTC. It translates to CATSYRQPSRYEQYF.

CDR3 in amino acids: CASSQIPGSYGYTF. In DNA, the CDR3 is TGTGCCAGCAGCCAAATCCCAGGGAGTTATGGCTACACCTTC. The V and J genes are TRBV3-1 (or the pseudogene TRBV3-2) and TRBJ1-2; maybe TRBD1 (5 bases). V shed 2 bases and J shed 5 bases, with 12 bases lying between them. Germline CDR1 is LGHDT and CDR2 is YNNKEL (reference sequence). The CDR3 contains 14 residues.

The rearrangement uses TRBV12-3 or TRBV12-4 and TRBJ2-7, with 7 bases that match TRBD1. The CDR3 loop spans 13 amino acids. Germline trimming cut 6 bases from V and 1 base from J; bases unmatched to any gene: 3. The CDR3 sequence: CASRTGQSYEQYF. DNA for the CDR3: TGTGCCAGCAGAACGGGACAGTCCTACGAGCAGTACTTC.

The chain joins TRBV18 to TRBJ1-1, with 9 bases that match TRBD1. Germline CDR1 KGHSH, CDR2 LQKENI. Unmatched junction bases numbered 7, after V lost 3 bases and J lost 5 bases. This CDR3 spans 15 amino acids. CDR3 in DNA: TGTGCCAGCTCACCCCAGGACAGGGGACGGACTGAAGCTTTCTTT. Translation gives CASSPQDRGRTEAFF.

The genes are TRBV7-2 and TRBJ1-3; D unresolved. CDR1 and CDR2 from the germline V gene are SGHTA and FQGNSA. The CDR3 spans 14 residues. V lost 1 base and J 4 bases, leaving 8 bases between the germline ends. The CDR3 here is CASSLGRAGNTIYF. CDR3 sequence (DNA): TGTGCCAGCAGCTTAGGTCGAGCGGGAAACACCATATATTTT.

The chain recombines TRBV6-2 or TRBV6-3 with TRBJ2-4, with TRBD2 matching 7 bases. Trimming cost V 4 bases and J 2 bases; bases outside gene matches: 8. The CDR3 contains 16 residues. In germline, CDR1 is MNHEY, CDR2 SVGEGT. CDR3 coding DNA: TGTGCCAGCAGTTCCCGGGGGGAAGGAACCAAAAACATTCAGTACTTC. This codes for CASSSRGEGTKNIQYF.

V is TRBV5-8 and J is TRBJ2-2; D is tentatively TRBD1 or TRBD2 (6 bases each). Germline-derived CDR1 and CDR2 are SGHTS and YDEGEE. Trimming took 4 bases from V and 6 from J, leaving 13 bases between them. The CDR3 loop spans 14 amino acids. CDR3 nucleotides: TGTGCCAGCAGCCCTCCGGAGGGGGCCGGGGAGCTGTTTTTT. Its translation: CASSPPEGAGELFF. The complete variable domain, with remaining parts taken from reference TRBV5-8 and TRBJ2-2, reads EAGVTQSPTHLIKTRGQQATLRCSPISGHTSVYWYQQALGLGLQFLLWYDEGEERNRGNFPPRFSGRQFPNYSSELNVNALELEDSALYLCASSPPEGAGELFFGEGSRLTVL.

This chain links TRBV7-2 with TRBJ1-5; D is unresolved. CDR3 length: 15 residues. Trimming cost V 4 bases and J 1 base, with 11 bases left between them. The germline gives CDR1 SGHTA, CDR2 FQGNSA. CDR3 nucleotides: TGTGCCAGCAGCTCCTGGGGAGGAAGCAATCAGCCCCAGCATTTT. Protein sequence: CASSSWGGSNQPQHF.

J is TRBJ1-2 and V is TRBV9; TRBD1 agrees at 11 bases. Germline V CDR1 and CDR2: SGDLS, YYNGEE. With V trimmed by 4 bases and J by 6 bases, 5 bases remained unmatched. This CDR3 has 14 amino acids. CDR3 nucleotides: TGTGCCAGCAGCATCATGGGACAGGGGGATGGCTACACCTTC. This sequence encodes CASSIMGQGDGYTF.

This chain uses TRBV6-2 or TRBV6-3 with TRBJ2-1; D not resolved. The germline V and J ends were trimmed by 6 bases and 10 bases, with 10 bases remaining between them. There are 11 residues in the CDR3. The germline gives CDR1 MNHEY, CDR2 SVGEGT. In nucleotides, the CDR3 is TGTGCCAGCAGCCAAGTGGGGGAGCAGTTCTTC. Its protein is CASSQVGEQFF.

The chain is built from TRBV4-2 and TRBJ1-4; D possibly corresponds to TRBD1 (5 bases). This CDR3 region has 15 residues. In germline, CDR1 is LGHNA, CDR2 YNFKEQ. Trimming removed 4 bases at V and 6 bases at J, with 15 bases between. CDR3 coding DNA: TGTGCCAGCAGCCCGGGGGGGAAGGAGGATGAAAAACTGTTTTTT. Encoded protein: CASSPGGKEDEKLFF.

The chain is built from TRBV14 and TRBJ1-1; no clear D. V was cut by 0 bases and J by 0 bases, with 11 bases left in between. The CDR3 is 16 residues long. Germline CDR1 reads SGHDN; CDR2 reads FVKESK. The DNA for the CDR3 is TGTGCCAGCAGCCAAGATGGGGAGGGCTTGAACACTGAAGCTTTCTTT. Translating it yields CASSQDGEGLNTEAFF.

This clone turned up a few times. CDR3 nucleotide sequence: TGTGCCAGCAGCGTAGAACAGGGTCCTGAAGCTTTCTTT. Protein sequence: CASSVEQGPEAFF. The chain links TRBV9 to TRBJ1-1; the D gene is possibly TRBD1 (6 bases). The ends were cut back, 0 bases at V and 6 bases at J, with 9 bases in the middle. CDR1 is SGDLS and CDR2 is YYNGEE in the germline V gene. This CDR3 spans 13 amino acids.